The entry below describes one TCR beta chain. The antigen it recognizes is unknown. Base qualities are missing; no much larger clone stands one base away. The collaborating institutions used their own protocols to collect whole blood in K2EDTA tubes. For TCRbeta analysis, collaborators shipped samples as frozen whole blood, isolated PBMCs, or DNA extracted from either of those sample types. This entry comes from a study of blood T cell repertoires in COVID-19 (TCRdb year 2020). In terms of the full investigation: The collaborator samples originated in the United States, Italy and Spain and spanned the acute and convalescent phases of COVID-19. Nearly every sample came with metadata listing a de-identified subject ID, COVID-19 status, age in years and sex. Samples were obtained from the ongoing ImmuneRACE study (first 160 participants) and from approximately 1,200 subjects provided by 6 global collaborators. The prospective study material was composed of cDNA or gDNA derived from T cells, B-cell-depleted T cells, or PBMCs. HLA class I and class II types, where available, came from metadata supplied by the sample provider rather than from assay-based typing. The dataset comprised deeply sampled blood TCRbeta repertoires from subjects exposed to, actively infected with, or recovered from COVID-19. A freely available public database, intended as a resource for researchers studying the immune response to SARS-CoV-2, is where the repertoires were released. Study-wide findings and limitations: Clinical and demographic metadata were provided uncurated, with the amount varying by source and participant.

Including the terminal cysteine and phenylalanine, the CDR3 comprises 15 residues. Only CDR3 DNA is held: 45 bases, read in frame from base 1. From the germline V gene, CDR1 is SGHAT and CDR2 is FQNNGV. V sheds 5 bases and J sheds 0 bases, leaving 11 bases between their ends. TCRbeta CDR3 regions were amplified from genomic DNA by means of the immunoSEQ Assay, a bias-controlled multiplex PCR. The authors' pipeline ran thus. Within the assay, amplification of reference gene primers was used to estimate how many nucleated cells each sample contained. To quantify the absolute abundance of each unique TCRbeta CDR3 rearrangement, sequence reads were collapsed and filtered. Productive Simpson clonality was computed per sample as the square root of Simpson's diversity index over productive rearrangements. TCRdb took this table from immuneACCESS and kept in-frame rearrangements with V and J called. Such tables lack part of the clones; where checked against another copy, unresolved V genes explain under half of the gap, and the rest is unexplained. V, J and clone size are taken as reported in that table, and D and trimming were inferred from the DNA itself. A total of more than 200,000 clones appear in this sample, around 82% of them only once. About 4.5% of the sample lies in the top ten.

The rearrangement joined TRBV11-2 to TRBJ2-1; a tentative D call is TRBD2 (7 bases match). The TCR was taken from a man aged 50 to 60 with active or convalescent COVID-19. The specimen sequenced was peripheral blood. The CDR3 region reads CASSHRGASYNEQFF. The bases are TGTGCCAGCAGCCACCGGGGGGCCTCCTACAATGAGCAGTTCTTC.